Listed here is a single T cell receptor beta chain. PCR involved 60 Vbeta and 13 Jbeta primers. The assay was immunoSEQ multiplex PCR, and TCRdb's table has in-frame clones only and misses some. The table records fewer than 100,000 clones, about 70% of them present only once. This record belongs to a study of cytomegalovirus exposure and HLA in healthy donors. Germline V gene data show CDR1 as MNHEY and CDR2 as SMNVEV (reference sequence). The V and J ends lost 5 bases and 2 bases respectively, with 13 bases between them. This CDR3 comprises 14 residues. The chain employs TRBV27 and TRBJ2-7; no firm D call. This TCR was recovered from a female donor in good health and CMV-seronegative. The specimen sequenced was PBMCs. DNA for the CDR3: TGTGCCAGCAGTCCCACAGTGCTGACCTACGAGCAGTACTTC. Translation: CASSPTVLTYEQYF.